This entry lists 23 T cell receptor beta chains sequenced from one sample in a study of blood T cell repertoires in COVID-19. Only in-frame clones appear in the TCRdb table, and some are missing; sequencing was by immunoSEQ multiplex PCR. The sample contains 320,000 or so clones, approximately 84% of which appear only once. The specimen was PBMCs or T cells enriched from blood (not recorded which). These receptors all come from a woman aged 25 to 39 who had recovered from COVID-19.

The chain combines TRBV5-4 with TRBJ2-3; 12 bases fit TRBD2. The J segment lost 3 bases and the V segment lost 4 bases, leaving 6 bases of the junction unmatched. Germline lookup yields CDR1 SGHNT and CDR2 YYREEE (reference sequence). The CDR3 contains 16 residues. The CDR3 sequence: CASSPGTSGLTDTQYF. The CDR3 bases are TGTGCCAGCAGCCCCGGGACTAGCGGGTTAACAGATACGCAGTATTTT. The whole variable domain, remainder taken from reference TRBV5-4 and TRBJ2-3, is ETGVTQSPTHLIKTRGQQVTLRCSSQSGHNTVSWYQQALGQGPQFIFQYYREEENGRGNFPPRFSGLQFPNYSSELNVNALELDDSALYLCASSPGTSGLTDTQYFGPGTRLTVL.

The chain is built from TRBV15 and TRBJ2-7, with a tentative D call TRBD1 (5 bases). Germline V gives CDR1 LNHNV, CDR2 YYDKDF (reference sequence). The CDR3 consists of 16 residues. V lost 0 bases, J lost 4 bases, and 16 bases lay in between. In DNA form, the CDR3 reads TGTGCCACCAGCAGAGATCTAGGGGATTGGGCTTACGAGCAGTACTTC. Translation: CATSRDLGDWAYEQYF.

The chain links TRBV28 to TRBJ2-5; 9 positions match TRBD1. The CDR3 length is 14 residues. Germline V gene data show CDR1 as MDHEN and CDR2 as SYDVKM. Losses at the gene ends were 8 bases for V and 5 bases for J; bases not matched to a gene: 9. The CDR3 sequence is CASGGTGGVETQYF. CDR3 nucleotides: TGTGCCAGCGGGGGAACAGGGGGCGTGGAGACCCAGTACTTC.

V and J are TRBV12-3 or TRBV12-4 and TRBJ1-5; D is ambiguous. This CDR3 is 13 amino acids long. V was clipped by 6 bases and J by 5 bases, with 11 bases between them. CDR3 nucleotides: TGTGCCAGCAGGAGAGCAGGCGATCAGCCCCAGCATTTT. It is translated as CASRRAGDQPQHF.

This clone was seen a single time. V usage is TRBV10-3 and J usage is TRBJ2-7; perhaps TRBD2 as D (6 bases). Germline V gene lookup returns CDR1 ENHRY and CDR2 SYGVKD. The CDR3 spans 18 residues. Trimming took 4 bases from V and 2 from J, leaving 24 bases between them. The CDR3 sequence: CAISVPAPPRDGTYEQYF. The CDR3 nucleotides are TGTGCCATCAGTGTCCCCGCCCCCCCGCGGGACGGGACCTACGAGCAGTACTTC.

This clone was detected once. The genes are TRBV20-1 and TRBJ2-1; D is uncertain. Germline CDR1 and CDR2: DFQATT and SNEGSKA (reference sequence). The CDR3 covers 10 residues. Deletions cut 6 bases from V and 9 bases from J, with 9 bases between. The CDR3: CSAVRGEQFF. CDR3 sequence (DNA): TGCAGTGCAGTCAGAGGTGAGCAGTTCTTC.

This chain connects TRBV10-1 to TRBJ2-3; TRBD2 agrees at 9 bases. The CDR3 extends over 16 amino acids. The junction had 5 bases not matched to a gene; V was cut back by 2 bases and J by 2 bases. Germline CDR1 is WNHNN and CDR2 is SYGVQD (reference sequence). As DNA, the CDR3 is TGCGCCAGCAGTGAGAGAGCGGGGGGACTCACAGATACGCAGTATTTT. Its protein is CASSERAGGLTDTQYF.

The chain employs TRBV7-9 and TRBJ1-2; 7 nucleotides align to TRBD1. J was trimmed by 4 bases and V by 4 bases; bases with no gene match: 12. Germline assignment: CDR1 SEHNR and CDR2 FQNEAQ (reference sequence). The CDR3 consists of 16 residues. CDR3 sequence: CASSSGQGGWSYGYTF. In DNA, the CDR3 is TGTGCCAGCAGCTCGGGTCAGGGGGGTTGGAGCTATGGCTACACCTTC. Looking up the rest from reference TRBV7-9 and TRBJ1-2 gives the full variable domain: DTGVSQNPRHKITKRGQNVTFRCDPISEHNRLYWYRQTLGQGPEFLTYFQNEAQLEKSRLLSDRFSAERPKGSFSTLEIQRTEQGDSAMYLCASSSGQGGWSYGYTFGSGTRLTVV.

Comment on this clone: A junction end diverges from the germline sequence, so it may reflect a read error. The chain uses TRBV12-5 and TRBJ1-4; TRBD1 agrees at 7 bases. The CDR3 is 14 residues long. Germline CDR1 reads LGHNT; CDR2 reads FRNRAP. CDR3 DNA sequence: TGTGCTAGTGGTTTGGTACTGCCAGACAGGGAAAGAGCTTTT. It yields the protein CASGLVLPDRERAF. The variable domain in full, with the rest retrieved from reference TRBV12-5 and TRBJ1-4, is DARVTQTPRHKVTEMGQEVTMRCQPILGHNTVFWYRQTMMQGLELLAYFRNRAPLDDSGMPKDRFSAEMPDATLATLKIQPSEPRDSAVYFCASGLVLPDRERAFGSGTQLSVL.

The chain combines TRBV7-6 with TRBJ1-5, with no clear D. This CDR3 has 14 amino acids. In germline, CDR1 is SGHVS, CDR2 FNYEAQ. The V end lost 2 bases, the J end lost 2 bases, and 7 bases lay between the germline ends. CDR3 bases: TGTGCCAGCAGCTTATGGGGAGGCAATCAGCCCCAGCATTTT. Translation: CASSLWGGNQPQHF.

This clone was counted once. The chain links TRBV4-1 to TRBJ1-4; the match to TRBD1 covers 9 bases. Unmatched junction bases numbered 5, after V lost 4 bases and J lost 5 bases. This CDR3 spans 15 amino acids. CDR1 MGHRA and CDR2 YSYEKL come from the germline V gene. The CDR3 loop reads CASSLRTGENEKLFF. As DNA, the CDR3 is TGCGCCAGCAGCCTACGGACAGGGGAAAATGAAAAACTGTTTTTT.

The chain carries TRBV5-4 and TRBJ2-2; 7 nucleotides match TRBD1. The CDR3 covers 14 residues. The V and J ends lost 6 bases and 7 bases, in that order; junction bases with no gene match: 9. Germline CDR1 reads SGHNT; CDR2 reads YYREEE (reference sequence). Here the CDR3 DNA reads TGTGCCAGCACGAGACAGGGTGCCGGCGGGGAGCTGTTTTTT. Protein: CASTRQGAGGELFF. The entire variable domain, with the rest obtained from reference TRBV5-4 and TRBJ2-2, is as follows: ETGVTQSPTHLIKTRGQQVTLRCSSQSGHNTVSWYQQALGQGPQFIFQYYREEENGRGNFPPRFSGLQFPNYSSELNVNALELDDSALYLCASTRQGAGGELFFGEGSRLTVL.

The chain employs TRBV18 and TRBJ1-4; no clear D. The CDR3 length is 15 residues. Germline V gene sequence: CDR1 KGHSH, CDR2 LQKENI. Deletions cut 2 bases from V and 2 bases from J, with 9 bases between. The CDR3 coding sequence is TGTGCCAGCTCACCAAAGGCGGGCACTAATGAAAAACTGTTTTTT. Translating it yields CASSPKAGTNEKLFF.

The rearrangement links TRBV10-1 to TRBJ1-6; D perhaps matches TRBD1 (6 bases). Per germline, CDR1 WNHNN and CDR2 SYGVQD (reference sequence). V dropped 6 bases and J dropped 0 bases, with 18 bases sitting between them. This CDR3 has 18 amino acids. Here the CDR3 DNA reads TGCGCCAGCAGGGCTGGGGACACCCTGAGCTCCTATAATTCACCCCTCCACTTT. Its translation is CASRAGDTLSSYNSPLHF.

V and J are TRBV7-2 and TRBJ2-1; the match to TRBD1 covers 7 bases. CDR3 length equals 16 residues. The germline V gene has CDR1 SGHTA and CDR2 FQGNSA. Germline trimming cut 2 bases from V and 4 bases from J; bases unmatched to any gene: 8. The CDR3 loop reads CASSLMLGTVYNEQFF. For the CDR3, the DNA is TGTGCCAGCAGCTTAATGTTAGGGACAGTATACAATGAGCAGTTCTTC.

This clone was seen a handful of times. The J gene is TRBJ1-5, the V gene TRBV30; no definite D call. Germline loops: CDR1 GTSNPN, CDR2 SVGIG (reference sequence). There are 13 residues in the CDR3. With 5 bases removed from V and 6 bases from J, the gap between germline ends came to 14 bases. Written as DNA, the CDR3 is TGTGCCTGGGGCAAAGTGAGTCTTCAGCCCCAGCATTTT. Translating it yields CAWGKVSLQPQHF. Full variable domain (outside the CDR3, taken from reference TRBV30 and TRBJ1-5): SQTIHQWPATLVQPVGSPLSLECTVEGTSNPNLYWYRQAAGRGLQLLFYSVGIGQISSEVPQNLSASRPQDRQFILSSKKLLLSDSGFYLCAWGKVSLQPQHFGDGTRLSIL.

The chain joins TRBV5-4 to TRBJ1-6, with D maybe TRBD1 (6 bases). V was pared by 4 bases and J by 6 bases, with 20 bases between. CDR1 and CDR2 (germline): SGHNT, YYREEE (reference sequence). The CDR3 sequence is 17 residues long. CDR3 DNA: TGTGCCAGCAGCAAGGAACAGGGTGGGGGAATTAATTCACCCCTCCACTTT. The encoded protein is CASSKEQGGGINSPLHF.

This clone is a singleton in its sample. The CDR3 spells CASSTGDTTYEQYF. In nucleotides, the CDR3 is TGTGCCAGCAGTACAGGAGACACCACCTACGAGCAGTACTTC. The genes are TRBV28 and TRBJ2-7; D might be TRBD1 (5 bases). Germline V gives CDR1 MDHEN, CDR2 SYDVKM. Trimming removed 5 bases at V and 2 bases at J, with 13 bases between. The CDR3 has 14 residues.

This sequence joins TRBV11-2 and TRBJ1-2; TRBD1 agrees at 10 bases. The CDR3 is made up of 16 amino acids. J was trimmed by 3 bases and V by 5 bases; bases with no gene match: 9. The germline V gene encodes CDR1 SGHAT and CDR2 FQNNGV. CDR3 sequence reads: CASSPPPGTGDYGYTF. The CDR3 nucleotides read TGTGCCAGCAGCCCTCCCCCCGGGACAGGGGACTATGGCTACACCTTC.

V gene TRBV6-5 combines with J gene TRBJ1-6, with 9 bases that match TRBD1. After removal of 7 bases from V and 12 bases from J, the junction contained 10 bases not matched to a gene. The CDR3 consists of 14 residues. Looked up from germline, CDR1 is MNHEY and CDR2 is SVGAGI. CDR3 sequence reads: CASNPTGGGLPLHF. In DNA, the CDR3 is TGTGCCAGCAACCCGACAGGGGGTGGGTTACCCCTCCACTTT.

The chain recombines TRBV21-1 with TRBJ1-1; the D call in the table, TRBD1, was not verified against the DNA. TRBV21-1 constitutes a pseudogene. CDR3 length: 17 residues. The CDR3, as DNA: TGTGCCAGCCCCGCCATTCGACGGGGACACGGGGACACTGAAGCTTTCTTT. Its protein is CASPAIRRGHGDTEAFF.

In this sample, this clone turned up a few times. The sample carries other DNA sequences with the same CDR3. The genes are TRBV5-1 and TRBJ1-1; no clear D. Germline values: CDR1 SGHRS, CDR2 YFSETQ. The V end lost 0 bases, the J end lost 2 bases, and 5 bases lay between the germline ends. The CDR3 extends over 13 amino acids. The CDR3 region is CASSLAGNTEAFF. CDR3 coding DNA: TGCGCCAGCAGCTTGGCAGGCAACACTGAAGCTTTCTTT.

The chain recombines TRBV28 with TRBJ1-1, with 9 bases matching TRBD1. The ends lost 6 bases at V and 4 bases at J; junction bases unmatched: 12. Germline assignment: CDR1 MDHEN and CDR2 SYDVKM. The CDR3 covers 16 residues. The DNA for the CDR3 is TGTGCCAGCAGGCCACCGGGACAGGGCCGGGGCACTGAAGCTTTCTTT. Translation: CASRPPGQGRGTEAFF. The full variable domain, rest sourced from reference TRBV28 and TRBJ1-1, is DVKVTQSSRYLVKRTGEKVFLECVQDMDHENMFWYRQDPGLGLRLIYFSYDVKMKEKGDIPEGYSVSREKKERFSLILESASTNQTSMYLCASRPPGQGRGTEAFFGQGTRLTVV.